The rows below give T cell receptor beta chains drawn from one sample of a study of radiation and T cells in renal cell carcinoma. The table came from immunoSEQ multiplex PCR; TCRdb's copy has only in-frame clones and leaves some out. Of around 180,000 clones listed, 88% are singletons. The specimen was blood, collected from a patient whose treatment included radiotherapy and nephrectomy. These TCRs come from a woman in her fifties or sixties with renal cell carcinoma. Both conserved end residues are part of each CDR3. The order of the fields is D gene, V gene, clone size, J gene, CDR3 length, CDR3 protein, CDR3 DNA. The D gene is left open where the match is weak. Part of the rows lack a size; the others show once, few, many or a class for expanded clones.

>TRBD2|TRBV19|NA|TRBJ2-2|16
CASNPISGGNTGELFF
TGTGCCAGCAACCCCATAAGCGGGGGTAACACCGGGGAGCTGTTTTTT
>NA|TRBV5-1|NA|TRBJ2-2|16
CASSLTYTRGTGELFF
TGCGCCAGCAGCTTGACCTACACGAGGGGGACCGGGGAGCTGTTTTTT
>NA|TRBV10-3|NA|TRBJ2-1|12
CAISDGPNEQFF
TGTGCCATCAGTGATGGGCCCAATGAGCAGTTCTTC
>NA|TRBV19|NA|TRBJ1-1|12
CASSTGSTEAFF
TGTGCCAGTAGCACGGGGAGCACTGAAGCTTTCTTT
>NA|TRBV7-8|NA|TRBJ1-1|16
CASSSRQRQGGTEAFF
TGTGCCAGCAGCTCCCGACAGAGGCAGGGCGGCACTGAAGCTTTCTTT
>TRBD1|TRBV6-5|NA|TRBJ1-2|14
CASRLTGVDYGYTF
TGTGCCAGCCGTTTGACAGGGGTAGACTATGGCTACACCTTC
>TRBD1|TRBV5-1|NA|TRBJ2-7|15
CASSLVGTAPDEQYF
TGCGCCAGCAGCTTGGTGGGGACAGCCCCGGACGAGCAGTACTTC
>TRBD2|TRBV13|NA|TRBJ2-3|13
CASSLEGGGSQYF
TGTGCCAGCAGCTTGGAGGGCGGGGGTTCGCAGTATTTT
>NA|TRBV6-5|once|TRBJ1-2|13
CASSYGRNYGYTF
TGTGCCAGCAGTTACGGGAGGAACTATGGCTACACCTTC
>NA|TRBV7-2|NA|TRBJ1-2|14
CASSLKGQDYGYTF
TGTGCCAGCAGCTTAAAGGGCCAGGACTATGGCTACACCTTC
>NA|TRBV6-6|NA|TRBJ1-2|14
CASSYSGARYGYTF
TGTGCCAGCAGTTACTCAGGGGCGCGGTATGGCTACACCTTC
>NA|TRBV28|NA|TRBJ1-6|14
CASSSRRLGSPLHF
TGTGCCAGCAGTTCACGCCGATTGGGTTCACCCCTCCACTTT
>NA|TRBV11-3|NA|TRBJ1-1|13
CASSSRSGFEAFF
TGTGCCAGCAGCTCCCGAAGCGGATTTGAAGCTTTCTTT
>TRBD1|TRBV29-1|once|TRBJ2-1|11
CSVDRGTGKFF
TGCAGCGTGGACAGGGGGACTGGAAAGTTCTTC
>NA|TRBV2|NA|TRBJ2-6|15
CASSGRSSGANVLTF
TGTGCCAGCAGTGGCCGGAGCTCTGGGGCCAACGTCCTGACTTTC
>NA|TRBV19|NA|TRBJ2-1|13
CASRLPGQNEQFF
TGTGCCAGTAGGCTTCCAGGACAAAATGAGCAGTTCTTC
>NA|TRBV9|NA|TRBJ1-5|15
CASSVEGHSNQPQHF
TGTGCCAGCAGCGTAGAGGGGCATAGCAATCAGCCCCAGCATTTT
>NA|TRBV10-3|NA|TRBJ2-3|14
CAISERGSTDTQYF
TGTGCCATCAGTGAGCGGGGGAGCACAGATACGCAGTATTTT
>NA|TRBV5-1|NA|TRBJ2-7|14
CASSLEVRSYEQYF
TGCGCCAGCAGCTTGGAGGTTAGGTCCTACGAGCAGTACTTC
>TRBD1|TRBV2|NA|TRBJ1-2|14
CASSSGTGEGGYTF
TGTGCCAGCAGTTCCGGGACAGGGGAGGGTGGCTACACCTTC
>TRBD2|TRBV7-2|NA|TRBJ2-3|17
CASSFPPSGESTDTQYF
TGTGCCAGCAGCTTCCCGCCCAGCGGGGAGAGCACAGATACGCAGTATTTT
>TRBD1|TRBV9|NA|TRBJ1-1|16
CASSPQGSGGNTEAFF
TGTGCCAGCAGCCCCCAAGGTTCAGGGGGGAACACTGAAGCTTTCTTT
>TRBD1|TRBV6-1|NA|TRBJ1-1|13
CASSAGGNTEAFF
TGTGCCAGCAGTGCAGGGGGGAACACTGAAGCTTTCTTT
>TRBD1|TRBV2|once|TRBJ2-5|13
CASRGTGQETQYF
TGTGCCAGCAGGGGGACAGGGCAAGAGACCCAGTACTTC
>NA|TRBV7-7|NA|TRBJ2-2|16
CASSVDIPANTGELFF
TGTGCTAGCAGCGTAGACATCCCTGCGAACACCGGGGAGCTGTTTTTT
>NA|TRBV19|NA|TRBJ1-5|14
CAKRGKRGNQPQHF
TGTGCCAAAAGGGGTAAGCGCGGCAATCAGCCCCAGCATTTT
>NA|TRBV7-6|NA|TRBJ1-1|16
CASSLEVAVTDTEAFF
TGTGCCAGCAGCTTAGAGGTGGCGGTAACAGACACTGAAGCTTTCTTT
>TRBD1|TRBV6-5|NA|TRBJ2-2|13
CASDRAKGGELFF
TGTGCCAGCGACAGGGCGAAGGGCGGGGAGCTGTTTTTT
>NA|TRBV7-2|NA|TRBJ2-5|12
CASSLTVETQYF
TGTGCCAGCAGCCTCACCGTAGAGACCCAGTACTTC
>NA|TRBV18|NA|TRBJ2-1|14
CASSDQGMGYEQFF
TGTGCCAGCTCAGACCAGGGTATGGGCTATGAGCAGTTCTTC
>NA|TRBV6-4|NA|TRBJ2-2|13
CASSPGVAGELFF
TGTGCCAGCAGTCCAGGGGTCGCCGGGGAGCTGTTTTTT
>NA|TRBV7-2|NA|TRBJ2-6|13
CASSSAGANVLTF
TGTGCCAGCAGCTCAGCCGGGGCCAACGTCCTGACTTTC
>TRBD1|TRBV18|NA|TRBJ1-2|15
CASSPLQGKDYGYTF
TGTGCCAGCTCACCACTACAGGGGAAGGACTATGGCTACACCTTC
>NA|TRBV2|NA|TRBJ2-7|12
CASKVTVYEQYF
TGTGCCAGCAAGGTGACAGTCTACGAGCAGTACTTC
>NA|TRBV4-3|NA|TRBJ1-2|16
CASSQDAVRGGYGYTF
TGCGCCAGCAGCCAAGACGCCGTCAGGGGAGGCTATGGCTACACCTTC
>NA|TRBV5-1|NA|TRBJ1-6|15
CASSLAHRVWSPLHF
TGCGCCAGCAGCTTGGCCCACCGGGTTTGGTCCCCCCTCCACTTT
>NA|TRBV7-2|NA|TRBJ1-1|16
CASSLVALGGGTEAFF
TGTGCCAGCAGCTTAGTAGCTTTAGGGGGAGGCACTGAAGCTTTCTTT
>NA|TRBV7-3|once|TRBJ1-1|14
CASSPGPGNTEAFF
TGTGCCAGCAGCCCCGGCCCAGGGAACACTGAAGCTTTCTTT
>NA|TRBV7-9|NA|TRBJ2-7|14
CASSAGPLENEQYF
TGTGCCAGCAGCGCCGGCCCTTTGGAGAACGAGCAGTACTTC
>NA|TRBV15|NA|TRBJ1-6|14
CATRKGTAASPLHF
TGTGCCACCAGAAAAGGGACGGCGGCTTCACCCCTCCACTTT
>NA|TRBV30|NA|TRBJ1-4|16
CAWTDLYLLKDEKLFF
TGTGCCTGGACCGATCTTTACTTATTGAAGGATGAAAAACTGTTTTTT
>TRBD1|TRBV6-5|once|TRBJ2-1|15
CASTTDRGRVNEQFF
TGTGCCAGCACCACGGACAGGGGGCGCGTAAATGAGCAGTTCTTC
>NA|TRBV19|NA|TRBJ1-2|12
CASSTGGSGYTF
TGTGCCAGTAGCACCGGGGGGAGCGGCTACACCTTC
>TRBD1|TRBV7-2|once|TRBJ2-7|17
CASSLAGGTGDPYEQYF
TGTGCCAGCAGCTTAGCGGGGGGGACAGGGGATCCCTACGAGCAGTACTTC
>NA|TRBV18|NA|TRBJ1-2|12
CASSPQGYGYTF
TGTGCCAGCTCACCACAGGGCTATGGCTACACCTTC
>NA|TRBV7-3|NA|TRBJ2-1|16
CASSSGRGESYNEQFF
TGTGCCAGCAGTTCCGGACGTGGCGAATCCTACAATGAGCAGTTCTTC
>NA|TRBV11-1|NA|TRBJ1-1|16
CASSQGGRSMNTEAFF
TGTGCCAGCAGCCAAGGCGGCAGAAGCATGAACACTGAAGCTTTCTTT
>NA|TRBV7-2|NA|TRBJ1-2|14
CASSSSALNYGYTF
TGTGCCAGCAGCTCCAGTGCCTTAAACTATGGCTACACCTTC
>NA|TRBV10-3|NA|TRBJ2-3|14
CAISELAGTDTQYF
TGTGCCATCAGTGAACTAGCTGGTACAGATACGCAGTATTTT
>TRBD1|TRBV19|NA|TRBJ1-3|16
CASRPLTGESGNTIYF
TGTGCCAGTAGACCCTTGACAGGGGAGTCTGGAAACACCATATATTTT
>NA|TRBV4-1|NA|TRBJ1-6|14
CASSQVWRNSPLHF
TGCGCCAGCAGCCAAGTCTGGCGGAATTCACCCCTCCACTTT
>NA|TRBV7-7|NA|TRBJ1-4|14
CASSPGTTNEKLFF
TGTGCTAGCAGCCCAGGGACAACTAATGAAAAACTGTTTTTT
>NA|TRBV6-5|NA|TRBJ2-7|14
CASRTGPEVYEQYF
TGTGCCAGCAGAACCGGGCCAGAGGTCTACGAGCAGTACTTC
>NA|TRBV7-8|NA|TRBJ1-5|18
CASSQFSGLLASNQPQHF
TGTGCCAGCAGCCAATTCTCGGGCCTCTTGGCGAGCAATCAGCCCCAGCATTTT
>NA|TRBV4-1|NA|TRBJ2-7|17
CASSQAAGQTSSYEQYF
TGCGCCAGCAGCCAAGCCGCCGGACAGACGAGCTCCTACGAGCAGTACTTC